Given below is one T cell receptor (beta chain) in context. These data belong to a study of blood T cell repertoires in COVID-19. Trimming took off 0 bases at V and 7 bases at J, with 10 bases between the two ends. The germline V gene encodes CDR1 SGHRS and CDR2 YFSETQ. This CDR3 region has 14 residues. TCRdb's copy holds only in-frame clones and misses some; the assay was immunoSEQ multiplex PCR. The sample includes some 60,000 clones, 80% to 95% of them seen just once. This chain uses TRBV5-1 with TRBJ1-4, with D possibly matching TRBD1 (6 bases). The clonotype comes from a human donor in a cohort sampled during active COVID-19. The sample comprised peripheral blood. CDR3 in amino acids: CASSLDRVAEKLFF. In DNA form, the CDR3 reads TGCGCCAGCAGCTTGGACAGGGTCGCTGAAAAACTGTTTTTT.